This TCR beta chain was identified in a study of long-term antiretroviral therapy in people with HIV (dated by TCRdb to about 2022). About the study as a whole: The earliest samples were collected roughly a decade before the 2015 WHO recommendation for immediate ART, at a time when ART was usually postponed until CD4 counts fell. A retrospective serial study tested whether changes in peripheral blood TRB repertoire composition and diversity were associated with ART initiation and durable HIV suppression. From some 33 adults with confirmed HIV infection, the cohort provided 192 cryopreserved PBMC samples, gathered serially across a mean of about 6 years (range 1-12). About 40% of the roughly 30 participants with HIV were female. No cross-contamination during QIAcube processing turned up in test extractions that ran a monoclonal T-cell line alongside more than 30 polyclonal samples. The study at large found these results: The repertoire was dominated across all time points by expanded TRB clones identified before ART initiation, although this dominance was seen to fluctuate and to decrease in many PLHIV after ART. Samples dated from about 2003 to 2018, and the ART regimens used may be less effective than current ones. A significant increase in TRB diversity was found to be associated with ART initiation, although TRB diversity was observed to remain significantly below that of transplant donor controls even after long-term ART. Because pre-ART samples had limited cell numbers, profiling was done on unsorted PBMC rather than on sorted CD4+ and CD8+ T cells. Compared with controls, HIV repertoires had narrower CDR3 length ranges, and the network structure pointed to an antigen-experienced repertoire that shifted only slightly toward naive after ART. Inferences about post-ART repertoire changes are limited because no data were available on ART adherence, viral resistance or therapy changes. Owing to limited PBMC availability, only the TCR beta chain was sequenced, without alpha chain pairing.

The immunoSEQ hsTCRB v3.0 assay was used at survey level resolution for TRB variable region sequencing. TRB sequencing targeted a depth of about 40,000-55,000 T-cell genomes per sample. TRB libraries were pooled and sequenced on an Illumina MiSeq using a v3 150-cycle kit. In the source study's methods: Repertoire analysis ran in R within a reproducible Nextflow workflow covering QC, data transformation and analysis. Custom analyses were implemented in LymphoSeq2, an R package for AIRR-Seq data exploration. A handful of samples yielding fewer than 5000 total TRB sequences were excluded, leaving 188 analyzed HIV repertoires. Of the roughly 180 retained HIV repertoires, over 55 were collected before and 129 after ART initiation. Repertoires were downsampled to 5000 TRB nucleotide sequences, with summary statistics averaged over 100 downsampling iterations. The analysis kept only TRB sequences whose CDR3 regions were at least seven amino acids long. A Shannon entropy-derived clonality score and the Gini coefficient were used to measure diversity. In the repertoire networks, any two of the top 5000 CDR3 amino acid sequences were connected whenever the two sequences differed by an edit distance of one. For TRB CDR3 amino acid sequences, antigen specificity groups and MHC restriction were predicted with GLIPH2. Known CMV, EBV, HIV or tissue antigen associations were flagged by matching CDR3 amino acid sequences against VDJdb and McPAS-TCR. Pre-ART, post-ART and control groups were compared with Wilcoxon signed-rank tests and Holm-Bonferroni correction. This immuneACCESS table, as held by TCRdb, lists in-frame sequences with V and J called but not all clones. Of the missing ones, under half trace to an unresolved V gene in checked studies; the others have no known cause. Clonal size and the V and J genes are those of that table, whereas D and trimming came from the DNA. The sample table records around 26,000 clones; more than 65% of these occur just once. Of the sample, more than 4% falls within the top ten clones.

Inclusion was restricted to participants for whom at least one PBMC sample before ART initiation and at least two post-ART samples were available. Treatment was received in the United States of America by all participants with HIV. Before DNA extraction, cryopreserved samples containing about 0.9-10 million PBMC were thawed and washed. At the time of the earliest PBMC sample for each participant with HIV, ages ranged from about 20 to 54 years. PBMC samples from each participant spanned 1-4 timepoints before ART initiation and 2-8 timepoints after ART initiation, with a median of 7 samples. Serial HIV viral load, CD4+ T-cell count, ART history and demographic data were obtained for every participant. Genomic DNA was extracted from unsorted PBMC with a Qiagen kit on a QIAcube, processed in batches of 12 samples. The CDR3 measures 14 amino acids from cysteine to phenylalanine. Only the CDR3 DNA stays, 42 bases, in frame from base 1.

Notes on this clone: The specificity of this receptor is unknown. No much larger clonotype is one base removed from it; base qualities were not supplied.

The receptor was derived from a woman in her thirties or forties with HIV. The rearrangement combines TRBV21-1 with TRBJ1-4; TRBD1 reflects the table's D call only, with no check against the DNA. TRBV21-1 is tagged as a pseudogene. This material consisted of unsorted PBMCs, taken 0.5 years after starting antiretroviral therapy. In nucleotide form, the sequence is TGTGCCAGCAACAAGACAGGGGAGGGTGAAAAACTGTTTTTT. This sequence encodes CASNKTGEGEKLFF.